This T cell receptor (beta chain) came from a study of blood T cell repertoires in COVID-19. Germline V gene sequence: CDR1 SQVTM, CDR2 ANQGSEA. The CDR3 runs to 15 residues. V dropped 7 bases and J dropped 3; count of bases not matched to a gene: 10. Original analysis: Amplification from reference gene primers served as the basis for estimated nucleated cell counts. Clones were sequenced by immunoSEQ multiplex PCR, and TCRdb holds only the in-frame ones, with some missing. V and J calls plus clone size are reproduced from that table; the DNA served to infer D and trimming. The table lists roughly 120,000 clones, less than 90% of them singletons.

Sequencing input: peripheral blood. This chain links TRBV29-1 with TRBJ2-3, with 10 bases identical to TRBD2. This receptor was obtained from a man aged 65 to 85 who had recovered from COVID-19. CDR3 coding DNA: TGCAGCGCAAAAAAGGGACTAGCGTTAACAGATACGCAGTATTTT. This gives the protein CSAKKGLALTDTQYF.